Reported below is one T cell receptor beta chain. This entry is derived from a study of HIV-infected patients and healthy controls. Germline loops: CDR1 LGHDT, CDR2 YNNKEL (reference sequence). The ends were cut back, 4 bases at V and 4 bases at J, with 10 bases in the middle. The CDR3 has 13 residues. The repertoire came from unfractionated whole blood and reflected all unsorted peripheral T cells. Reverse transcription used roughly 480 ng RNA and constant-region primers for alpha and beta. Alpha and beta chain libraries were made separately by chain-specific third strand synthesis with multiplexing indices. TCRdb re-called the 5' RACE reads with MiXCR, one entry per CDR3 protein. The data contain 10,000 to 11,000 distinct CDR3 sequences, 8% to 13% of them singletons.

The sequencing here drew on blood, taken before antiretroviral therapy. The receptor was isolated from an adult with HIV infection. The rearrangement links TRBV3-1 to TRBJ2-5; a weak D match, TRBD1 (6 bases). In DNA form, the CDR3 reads TGTGCCAGCAGCCCAGGGGTGGGAGAGACCCAGTACTTC. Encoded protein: CASSPGVGETQYF.